This entry lists 27 T cell receptor beta chains sequenced from one sample in a study of T cell responses to AZD1222 COVID-19 vaccine. This table comes from immunoSEQ multiplex PCR, and its TCRdb copy is limited to in-frame clones, with some not included. The sample yields about 110,000 clones, around 89% seen once. Sequencing was performed on peripheral blood, taken on day 0 of AZD1222 vaccination. These receptors were collected from an adult in good health.

The chain couples TRBV6-4 to TRBJ2-3; D perhaps matches TRBD1 (5 bases). V lost 2 bases and J 0 bases, leaving 9 bases between the germline ends. The CDR3 sequence is 15 residues long. Germline values: CDR1 MRHNA, CDR2 SNTAGT. The CDR3 here is CASSDVAGSTDTQYF. CDR3 DNA: TGTGCCAGCAGTGACGTTGCAGGGAGCACAGATACGCAGTATTTT.

The chain couples TRBV7-9 to TRBJ2-7; the D gene is possibly TRBD2 (5 bases). Trimming removed 4 bases at V and 7 bases at J, with 11 bases between. The CDR3 runs 12 residues. Germline loops: CDR1 SEHNR, CDR2 FQNEAQ (reference sequence). CDR3 protein: CASSSSSGEQYF. The CDR3, as DNA: TGTGCCAGCAGCTCGTCGAGCGGAGAGCAGTACTTC.

V gene TRBV6-5 combines with J gene TRBJ1-4, with 9 bases aligning to TRBD1. The V segment lost 7 bases and the J segment 6 bases; nucleotides outside the gene matches: 6. The V gene's germline CDR1 is MNHEY and CDR2 SVGAGI. The CDR3 is 14 residues long. The DNA of the CDR3 is TGTGCCAGCACCCACAGGGGGCGGGATGAAAAACTGTTTTTT. This translates into CASTHRGRDEKLFF.

This chain links TRBV5-4 with TRBJ1-2, with D possibly matching TRBD1 (5 bases). The CDR3 sequence is 15 residues long. V lost 4 bases and J lost 4, with 17 bases in between. Germline lookup yields CDR1 SGHNT and CDR2 YYREEE (reference sequence). This CDR3 reads CASSDPQGFSYGYTF. DNA of the CDR3: TGTGCCAGCAGCGACCCCCAGGGCTTCAGCTATGGCTACACCTTC.

V and J are TRBV28 and TRBJ2-2, with TRBD2 identical over 11 bases. Germline CDR1 is MDHEN and CDR2 is SYDVKM. With 5 bases clipped from V and 4 bases from J, the junction kept 3 bases outside the gene matches. There are 15 residues in the CDR3. The CDR3 reads CASSRTSGSTGELFF. CDR3 in DNA: TGTGCCAGCAGTAGAACTAGCGGGAGCACCGGGGAGCTGTTTTTT.

The rearrangement links TRBV6-5 to TRBJ2-1, with TRBD2 matching over 15 bases. Germline V gives CDR1 MNHEY, CDR2 SVGAGI. The CDR3 runs 15 residues. Losses at the gene ends were 4 bases for V and 9 bases for J; bases not matched to a gene: 4. The CDR3 protein is CASSWGLAGGGEQFF. As DNA, the CDR3 is TGTGCCAGCAGTTGGGGACTAGCGGGAGGCGGTGAGCAGTTCTTC.

This chain links TRBV11-3 with TRBJ2-1; TRBD1 matches at 9 bases. CDR1 and CDR2 (germline): SGHNT, YENEEA. This CDR3 has 15 residues. Trimming took 1 base from V and 4 from J; bases not matched to a gene: 2. In nucleotides, the CDR3 is TGTGCCAGCAGCTTAGCAGGGACAGGGTACAATGAGCAGTTCTTC. Amino acids: CASSLAGTGYNEQFF.

The rearrangement uses TRBV5-8 and TRBJ2-2, with TRBD2 matching over 12 bases. Trimming at V came to 0 bases and at J to 5 bases, leaving 2 bases not matched to a gene. This CDR3 contains 16 residues. Germline CDR1 SGHTS, CDR2 YDEGEE. CDR3 in DNA: TGTGCCAGCAGCTTGGGACTAGCGGGAGTTACCGGGGAGCTGTTTTTT. It is translated as CASSLGLAGVTGELFF.

This clone has just one count. The chain combines TRBV9 with TRBJ2-1, with D possibly TRBD1 on 5 matching bases. V lost 4 bases and J 5 bases, leaving 16 bases between the germline ends. The CDR3 is 15 residues long. Germline V gene lookup returns CDR1 SGDLS and CDR2 YYNGEE. The CDR3 DNA is TGTGCCAGCAGCCAAATGGGCCTAGGGGACAATGAGCAGTTCTTC. The encoded protein is CASSQMGLGDNEQFF.

CDR3 in DNA: TGCGCCAGCAGCCCCGGGGGGACTGGCACAGATACGCAGTATTTT. Its translation: CASSPGGTGTDTQYF. J is TRBJ2-3 and V is TRBV5-1; 7 bases are a match to TRBD2. The CDR3 extends over 15 amino acids. The junction had 6 bases not matched to a gene; V was cut back by 4 bases and J by 1 base. CDR1 is SGHRS and CDR2 is YFSETQ in the germline V gene.

The CDR3 protein is CASSITGVIYEQYF. The CDR3 nucleotides are TGTGCCAGCAGCATCACCGGGGTCATCTACGAGCAGTACTTC. The V gene is TRBV5-5, the J gene TRBJ2-7; possible D gene TRBD2, 5 bases. The CDR3 runs 14 residues. V was clipped by 4 bases and J by 3 bases, with 14 bases between them. CDR1 and CDR2 from the germline V gene are SGHKS and YYEKEE (reference sequence).

The chain is built from TRBV7-3 and TRBJ2-5; D gene ambiguous. Germline lookup yields CDR1 SGHTA and CDR2 FQGTGA. V lost 3 bases to trimming and J lost 5 bases, with 10 bases between them. The CDR3 is 13 amino acids. The CDR3 loop reads CASSFSRSETQYF. The CDR3, as DNA: TGTGCCAGCAGCTTCAGTAGATCCGAGACCCAGTACTTC.

Only a few counts were recorded for this clone. The chain joins TRBV23-1 to TRBJ1-1; TRBD1 aligns across 7 bases. TRBV23-1 is an open reading frame whose function is uncertain. Losses at the gene ends were 2 bases for V and 1 base for J; bases not matched to a gene: 10. The CDR3 length is 17 residues. Here the CDR3 DNA reads TGCGCCAGCAGTCAAAAACACACCGGGACAGAGAACACTGAAGCTTTCTTT. As protein: CASSQKHTGTENTEAFF.

The rearrangement uses TRBV6-2 or TRBV6-3 and TRBJ1-5; D not resolved. From germline, CDR1 is MNHEY and CDR2 SVGEGT. Deletions cut 2 bases from V and 0 bases from J, with 14 bases between. The CDR3 is 17 residues long. The CDR3 DNA sequence: TGTGCCAGCAGTTACGAATCGGGTTATCTTAGCAATCAGCCCCAGCATTTT. Protein sequence: CASSYESGYLSNQPQHF.

The chain couples TRBV28 to TRBJ2-3; 7 bases align to TRBD2. Germline V gene lookup returns CDR1 MDHEN and CDR2 SYDVKM. There are 15 residues in the CDR3. The V gene end was trimmed by 6 bases and the J gene end by 4 bases; junction bases not matched to a gene: 10. The CDR3 bases are TGTGCCAGCAGATCTAGCGGCCTCACGGCAGATACGCAGTATTTT. Its protein is CASRSSGLTADTQYF.

The V call is TRBV6-1, the J call TRBJ1-1, with a possible D match to TRBD1 (5 bases). The CDR3 is 15 residues long. From germline, CDR1 is MNHNS and CDR2 SASEGT. Trimming pared 1 base from V and 4 bases from J, leaving 13 bases between. Here the CDR3 DNA reads TGTGCCAGCAGTGAAGGACAGAGCGACGTCACTGAAGCTTTCTTT. It translates to CASSEGQSDVTEAFF.

This chain links TRBV5-1 with TRBJ2-7; D uncertain. CDR1 is SGHRS and CDR2 is YFSETQ in the germline V gene. CDR3 size: 14 residues. With 4 bases removed from V and 1 base from J, the gap between germline ends came to 12 bases. CDR3 sequence reads: CASSTTTDSYEQYF. The CDR3 DNA is TGCGCCAGCAGCACCACGACCGATTCCTACGAGCAGTACTTC.

The chain carries TRBV7-9 and TRBJ2-7; D is unresolved. V lost 6 bases to trimming and J lost 4 bases, with 22 bases between them. This CDR3 comprises 16 residues. Germline V CDR1 and CDR2: SEHNR, FQNEAQ (reference sequence). Written as DNA, the CDR3 is TGTGCCAGCAGTTTTACTACCTCGGTTTTTCGTTACGAGCAGTACTTC. Translating gives CASSFTTSVFRYEQYF.

The chain has TRBV18 and TRBJ2-1; 9 positions agree with TRBD1. The CDR3 is 14 amino acids. The V and J ends lost 3 bases and 9 bases, in that order; junction bases with no gene match: 6. The germline V gene has CDR1 KGHSH and CDR2 LQKENI. CDR3 region: CASSPPGQGPEQFF. CDR3 in DNA: TGTGCCAGCTCACCGCCCGGACAGGGGCCTGAGCAGTTCTTC.

The chain uses TRBV6-4 and TRBJ2-1; 8 positions match TRBD2. The ends lost 3 bases at V and 4 bases at J; junction bases unmatched: 8. The CDR3 has 16 amino acids. CDR1 and CDR2 (germline): MRHNA, SNTAGT. The CDR3 DNA reads as TGTGCCAGCAGTGAAATAAGCGGGAGCGGGTACAATGAGCAGTTCTTC. This translates into CASSEISGSGYNEQFF.

The V call is TRBV2, the J call TRBJ2-5, with D maybe TRBD1 (6 bases). The germline gives CDR1 SNHLY, CDR2 FYNNEI. The CDR3 consists of 13 residues. Trimming pared 7 bases from V and 3 bases from J, leaving 12 bases between. The CDR3 region has the DNA TGTGCCAGCATCGTAGGGGGAGAAGAGACCCAGTACTTC. This gives the protein CASIVGGEETQYF.

V usage is TRBV4-2 and J usage is TRBJ1-1, with 8 bases matching TRBD1. CDR1 and CDR2 (germline): LGHNA, YNFKEQ. The CDR3 runs to 16 residues. The J segment lost 1 base and the V segment lost 0 bases, leaving 4 bases of the junction unmatched. The CDR3 here is CASSQDRQGRNTEAFF. The DNA for the CDR3 is TGTGCCAGCAGCCAAGACCGACAGGGGCGGAACACTGAAGCTTTCTTT.

The chain combines TRBV28 with TRBJ2-1; D unclear. The CDR3 has 18 residues. CDR1 and CDR2 from the germline V gene are MDHEN and SYDVKM. V was trimmed by 3 bases and J by 0 bases, leaving 18 bases between them. The CDR3 DNA is TGTGCCAGCAGTTTTTCGGGTACTGGCAGGAGCTCCTACAATGAGCAGTTCTTC. Protein: CASSFSGTGRSSYNEQFF. The complete variable domain, with remaining parts taken from reference TRBV28 and TRBJ2-1, reads DVKVTQSSRYLVKRTGEKVFLECVQDMDHENMFWYRQDPGLGLRLIYFSYDVKMKEKGDIPEGYSVSREKKERFSLILESASTNQTSMYLCASSFSGTGRSSYNEQFFGPGTRLTVL.

The chain combines TRBV2 with TRBJ1-2; D perhaps matches TRBD1 (5 bases). V lost 8 bases and J lost 3, with 13 bases in between. CDR3 length: 13 residues. Per the germline V gene, CDR1 is SNHLY and CDR2 is FYNNEI. CDR3 nucleotides: TGTGCCAGCGCCGGGACGGGGGACTATGGCTACACCTTC. It specifies CASAGTGDYGYTF.

The chain joins TRBV6-5 to TRBJ1-3; D unresolved. The CDR3 runs to 13 residues. Trimming shortened V by 8 bases and J by 0 bases, and 8 bases separated the two germline ends. Germline V gene sequence: CDR1 MNHEY, CDR2 SVGAGI. Here the CDR3 reads CASRRVSGNTIYF. The CDR3 nucleotides read TGTGCCAGCCGACGGGTCTCTGGAAACACCATATATTTT.

The CDR3 here is CASSQGQGAYEQYF. CDR3 sequence (DNA): TGTGCCAGCAGCCAGGGACAGGGGGCCTACGAGCAGTACTTC. The chain has TRBV14 and TRBJ2-7; 11 bases are a match to TRBD1. Germline CDR1 is SGHDN and CDR2 is FVKESK. Losses at the gene ends were 3 bases for V and 2 bases for J; bases not matched to a gene: 0. The CDR3 has 14 amino acids.

The V gene is TRBV7-2, the J gene TRBJ1-2; maybe TRBD1 (6 bases). The V and J ends lost 5 bases and 13 bases respectively, with 17 bases between them. The germline V gene has CDR1 SGHTA and CDR2 FQGNSA. The CDR3 consists of 12 residues. The CDR3 loop is CASSITGLPSTF. The DNA of the CDR3 is TGTGCCAGCAGCATCACAGGGCTCCCATCCACCTTC. Based on the CDR3 plus reference TRBV7-2 and TRBJ1-2, the full variable domain is GAGVSQSPSNKVTEKGKDVELRCDPISGHTALYWYRQSLGQGLEFLIYFQGNSAPDKSGLPSDRFSAERTGGSVSTLTIQRTQQEDSAVYLCASSITGLPSTFGSGTRLTVV.